The 3 T cell receptor beta chains below were found in one sample sequenced in a study of identical twins. Using its own MiXCR run on the 5' RACE reads, TCRdb lists one record per CDR3 protein. The repertoire holds fewer than 450,000 distinct CDR3 sequences, with roughly 9% as singletons. Sequenced input: naive T cells sorted from blood. These receptors were obtained from a woman between 50 and 59 years old in good health.

In its sample, this clonotype was seen a few times. V usage is TRBV5-1 and J usage is TRBJ1-2; D unclear. The CDR3 extends over 15 amino acids. V lost 0 bases, J lost 6 bases, and 15 bases lay in between. Germline CDR1 and CDR2: SGHRS and YFSETQ. In DNA form, the CDR3 reads TGCGCCAGCAGCTTGGAATTGCCTCGAGGGAATGGCTACACCTTC. Its translation: CASSLELPRGNGYTF.

The J gene is TRBJ2-1, the V gene TRBV20-1; 7 bases line up with TRBD2. CDR1 and CDR2 from the germline V gene are DFQATT and SNEGSKA (reference sequence). V lost 1 base, J lost 2 bases, and 8 bases stayed unmatched. The CDR3 sequence is 16 residues long. The CDR3 sequence is CSARGSGTIPYNEQFF. The CDR3 DNA reads TGCAGTGCTAGAGGTTCTGGGACTATACCCTACAATGAGCAGTTCTTC.

This clonotype was recorded at least ten times. The chain employs TRBV20-1 and TRBJ1-6; D unresolved. V lost 2 bases and J 7 bases, leaving 15 bases between the germline ends. This CDR3 contains 15 residues. Germline-derived CDR1 and CDR2 are DFQATT and SNEGSKA (reference sequence). The CDR3 nucleotides are TGCAGTGCTAGATCAGCAGCAGCTAGCAATTCACCCCTCCACTTT. Amino acids: CSARSAAASNSPLHF.